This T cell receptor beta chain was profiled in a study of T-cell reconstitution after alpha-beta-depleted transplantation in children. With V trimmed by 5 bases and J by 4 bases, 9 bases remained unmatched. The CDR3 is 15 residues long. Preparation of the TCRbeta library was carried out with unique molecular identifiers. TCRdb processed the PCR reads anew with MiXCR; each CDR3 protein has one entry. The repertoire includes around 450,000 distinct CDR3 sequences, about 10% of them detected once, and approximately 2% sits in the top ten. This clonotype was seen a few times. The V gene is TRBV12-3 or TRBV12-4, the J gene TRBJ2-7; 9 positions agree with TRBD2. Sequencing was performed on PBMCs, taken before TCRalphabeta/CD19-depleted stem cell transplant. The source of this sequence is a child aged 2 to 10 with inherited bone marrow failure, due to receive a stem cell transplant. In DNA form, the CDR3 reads TGTGCCAGCAGTCCGCTTGGGACTAGCAGTTACGAGCAGTACTTC. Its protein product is CASSPLGTSSYEQYF.